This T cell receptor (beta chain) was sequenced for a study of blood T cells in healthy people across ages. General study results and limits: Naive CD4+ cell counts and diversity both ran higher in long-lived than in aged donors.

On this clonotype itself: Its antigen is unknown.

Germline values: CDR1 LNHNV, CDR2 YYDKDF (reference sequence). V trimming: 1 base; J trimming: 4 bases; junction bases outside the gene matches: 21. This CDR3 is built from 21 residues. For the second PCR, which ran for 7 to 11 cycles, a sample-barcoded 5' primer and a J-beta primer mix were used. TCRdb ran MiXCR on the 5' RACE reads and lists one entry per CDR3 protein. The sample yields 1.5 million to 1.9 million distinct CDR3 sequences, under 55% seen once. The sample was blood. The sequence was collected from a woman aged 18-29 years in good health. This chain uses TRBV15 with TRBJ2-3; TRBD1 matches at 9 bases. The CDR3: CATSRVMTGGSGGKNSDTQYF. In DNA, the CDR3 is TGTGCCACCAGCAGAGTTATGACAGGGGGAAGTGGCGGGAAAAACTCAGATACGCAGTATTTT.